The T cell receptor (beta chain) described here comes from a study of T cells in localized non-small cell lung cancer. With 4 bases clipped from V and 6 bases from J, the junction kept 9 bases outside the gene matches. CDR1 and CDR2 (germline): MNHNS, SASEGT. The CDR3 sequence is 15 residues long. The data were produced by immunoSEQ multiplex PCR, yet TCRdb's version contains in-frame clones alone and is incomplete. This sample has roughly 20,000 clones, with 85% to 90% found just once. About this clone itself: Antigen: not known.

Study-wide results and caveats: Heterogeneity remains possible because sequencing was limited to only one tumor region. A higher density of T cells in blood coincided with extended overall survival.

The sequenced sample was peripheral blood, obtained before any cancer treatment. The receptor was derived from a male donor aged 60 or over with stage I lung adenocarcinoma. This chain connects TRBV6-1 to TRBJ2-7; 10 positions agree with TRBD1. The CDR3 region is CASSATGTGVGEQYF. CDR3 bases: TGTGCCAGCAGTGCCACCGGGACAGGGGTTGGCGAGCAGTACTTC.